This TCR beta chain appears in the sequencing data of a study of Tregs in tolerant kidney transplant recipients. Whole-study results and caveats: No direct test of biological reproducibility was done here.

Repertoires were generated with immunoSEQ multiplex PCR, while TCRdb's copy carries only in-frame clones and drops some. The sample yields tens of thousands of clones, just under 97% seen once. For this clone: Its antigen is still unknown.

Germline CDR1 is SGHKS and CDR2 is YYEKEE (reference sequence). The CDR3 has 15 amino acids. V lost 0 bases, J lost 5 bases, and 6 bases stayed unmatched. The sequence came from a human donor in good health. The sequenced material came from Tregs from blood cultured with allogeneic cells. V usage is TRBV5-5 and J usage is TRBJ2-5; 8 bases line up with TRBD1. In DNA form, the CDR3 reads TGTGCCAGCAGCTTGGCAGGGGGCGACTGGGAGACCCAGTACTTC. Amino acid sequence: CASSLAGGDWETQYF.